There are a few counts of the clone carrying this T cell receptor beta chain. This sample was included in a study of cytomegalovirus exposure and HLA in healthy donors. Amplification used 60 Vbeta primers and 13 Jbeta primers. Sequencing was performed with immunoSEQ multiplex PCR; in TCRdb, only in-frame clones are kept and a portion is missing. The sample gives about 140,000 clones, 70% to 85% of which show up once; approximately 1.9% is in the top ten. In germline, CDR1 is LGHNA, CDR2 YNFKEQ. This CDR3 is 15 amino acids long. V gave up 3 bases and J gave up 0 bases, with 12 bases separating them. The genes are TRBV4-2 and TRBJ2-7, with D unresolved. Input material: PBMCs. The source of this sequence is a woman aged 40 to 50 in good health and CMV-seronegative. This chain's CDR3 is CASSQGLGSSYEQYF. CDR3 in DNA: TGTGCCAGCAGCCAGGGCTTGGGCAGCTCCTACGAGCAGTACTTC.